This TCR beta chain was identified during a study of cytomegalovirus exposure and HLA in healthy donors. 60 Vbeta and 13 Jbeta primers were used in PCR. The data were produced by immunoSEQ multiplex PCR, yet TCRdb's version contains in-frame clones alone and is incomplete. The table lists about 150,000 clones, under 75% of them singletons, with 6% to 8.5% in the top ten. Notes on the study in general: Later, TCR association rates were found to vary by HLA locus, highest for DRB1 and lowest for HLA-C. Whilst most TCR sequences proved rare, a subset of public TCRs occurred across many donors.

To note about this clone: The target antigen is unknown.

Material: PBMCs. The TCR comes from a woman aged 55-69 years in good health and CMV-seropositive.

In nucleotides, the CDR3 is TGTGCCAGCAGGGGAGGACAGGCTGGAAACACCATATATTTT. This translates into CASRGGQAGNTIYF. The rearrangement links TRBV6-5 to TRBJ1-3, with 7 bases lining up with TRBD1. After removal of 6 bases from V and 2 bases from J, the junction contained 4 bases not matched to a gene. CDR3 size: 14 residues. CDR1 is MNHEY, CDR2 SVGAGI, per germline.